This TCR beta chain was identified in a study of blood T cell repertoires in COVID-19. Study in general: The United States, Italy and Spain supplied acute and convalescent COVID-19 samples. The analysed material was cDNA or gDNA that came from T cells, B-cell-depleted T cells, or PBMCs.

Authors' methods: By means of reference gene primer amplification, nucleated cell counts were estimated. Assay: immunoSEQ multiplex PCR; the TCRdb copy retains only in-frame clones and omits some. The DNA was the basis for D and trimming; V, J and clone size are from that table. The data contain approximately 190,000 clones, about four fifths of them seen just once; the ten biggest clones take up 6% to 8.5%. This clone was seen only once. The V gene's germline CDR1 is SGDLS and CDR2 YYNGEE. V dropped 7 bases and J dropped 7 bases, with 15 bases sitting between them. The CDR3 spans 13 residues. This clonotype was sampled from a man between 60 and 75 years old with acute or convalescent COVID-19. The chain has TRBV9 and TRBJ2-1; possibly TRBD2 for D (7 bases). Sequencing used peripheral blood. The CDR3 DNA reads TGTGCCAGCCCGGGGGCGGGGGCTAATGAGCAGTTCTTC. As protein: CASPGAGANEQFF.